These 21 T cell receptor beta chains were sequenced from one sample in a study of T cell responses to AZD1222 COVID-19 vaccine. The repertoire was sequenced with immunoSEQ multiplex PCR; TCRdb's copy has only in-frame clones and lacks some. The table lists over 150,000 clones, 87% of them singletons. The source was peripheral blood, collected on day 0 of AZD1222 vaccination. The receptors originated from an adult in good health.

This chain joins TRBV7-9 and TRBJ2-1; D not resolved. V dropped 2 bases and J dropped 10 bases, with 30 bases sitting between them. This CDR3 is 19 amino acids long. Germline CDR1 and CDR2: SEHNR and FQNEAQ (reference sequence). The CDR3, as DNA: TGTGCCAGCAGCTTACAAGTACCCTCTACGCTACAGCGAGCACGAGAGCAGTTCTTC. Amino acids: CASSLQVPSTLQRAREQFF.

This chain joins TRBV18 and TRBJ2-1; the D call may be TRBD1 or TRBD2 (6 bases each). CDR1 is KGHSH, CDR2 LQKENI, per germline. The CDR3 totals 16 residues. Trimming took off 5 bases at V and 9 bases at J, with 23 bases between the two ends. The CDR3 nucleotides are TGTGCCAGCTCAACGCTCACTGGACGGGGGCTGGGTGAGCAGTTCTTC. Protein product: CASSTLTGRGLGEQFF.

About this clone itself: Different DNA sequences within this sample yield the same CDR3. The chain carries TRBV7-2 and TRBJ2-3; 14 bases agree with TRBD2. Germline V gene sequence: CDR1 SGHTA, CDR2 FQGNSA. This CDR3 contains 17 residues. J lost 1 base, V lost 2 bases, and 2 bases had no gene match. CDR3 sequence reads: CASSLRLAGGGTDTQYF. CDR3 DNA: TGTGCCAGCAGCTTACGACTAGCGGGAGGGGGCACAGATACGCAGTATTTT.

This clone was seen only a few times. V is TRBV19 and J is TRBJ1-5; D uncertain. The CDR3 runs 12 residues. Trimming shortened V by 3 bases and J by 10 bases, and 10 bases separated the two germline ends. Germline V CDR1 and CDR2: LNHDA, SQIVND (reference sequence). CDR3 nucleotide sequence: TGTGCCAGTAGTATTAGGGTCTCCCCCCAGCATTTT. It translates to CASSIRVSPQHF.

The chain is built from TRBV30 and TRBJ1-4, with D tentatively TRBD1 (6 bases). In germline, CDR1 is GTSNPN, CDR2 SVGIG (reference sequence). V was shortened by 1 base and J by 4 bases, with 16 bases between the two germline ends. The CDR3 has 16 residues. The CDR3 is CAWSGDKGRINEKLFF. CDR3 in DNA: TGTGCCTGGAGTGGGGACAAGGGACGGATTAATGAAAAACTGTTTTTT.

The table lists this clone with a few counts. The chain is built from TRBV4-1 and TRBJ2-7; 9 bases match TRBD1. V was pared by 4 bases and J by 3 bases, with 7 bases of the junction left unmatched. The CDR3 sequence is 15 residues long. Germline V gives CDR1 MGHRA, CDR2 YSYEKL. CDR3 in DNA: TGCGCCAGCAGCCCGGAGACAGGGGGGTTCTACGAGCAGTACTTC. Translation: CASSPETGGFYEQYF.

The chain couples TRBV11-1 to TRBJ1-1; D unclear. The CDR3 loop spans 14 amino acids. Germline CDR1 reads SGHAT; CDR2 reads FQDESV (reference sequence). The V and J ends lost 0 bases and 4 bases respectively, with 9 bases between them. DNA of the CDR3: TGTGCCAGCAGCTTAGCGCTAGGACCCACTGAAGCTTTCTTT. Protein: CASSLALGPTEAFF.

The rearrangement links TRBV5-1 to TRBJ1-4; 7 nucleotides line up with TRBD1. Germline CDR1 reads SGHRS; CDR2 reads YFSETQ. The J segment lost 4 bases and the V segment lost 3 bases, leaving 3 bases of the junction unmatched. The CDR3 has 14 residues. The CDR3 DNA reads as TGCGCCAGCAGCTCAGGGGGAAGTAATGAAAAACTGTTTTTT. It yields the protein CASSSGGSNEKLFF.

Here the CDR3 DNA reads TGTGCCACCAGCAGTCAGGGCTATGAGCAGTTCTTC. This codes for CATSSQGYEQFF. The rearrangement joins TRBV24-1 to TRBJ2-1, with a tentative D call TRBD1 (5 bases). The CDR3 sequence is 12 residues long. The V end was cut by 7 bases, the J end by 8 bases, with 11 bases between. Germline V gene data show CDR1 as KGHDR and CDR2 as SFDVKD.

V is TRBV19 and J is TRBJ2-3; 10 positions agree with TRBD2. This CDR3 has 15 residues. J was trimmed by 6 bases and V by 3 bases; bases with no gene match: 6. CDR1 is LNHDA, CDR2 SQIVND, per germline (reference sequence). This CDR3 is CASSILAGDWDTQYF. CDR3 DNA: TGTGCCAGTAGTATCCTAGCGGGAGATTGGGATACGCAGTATTTT.

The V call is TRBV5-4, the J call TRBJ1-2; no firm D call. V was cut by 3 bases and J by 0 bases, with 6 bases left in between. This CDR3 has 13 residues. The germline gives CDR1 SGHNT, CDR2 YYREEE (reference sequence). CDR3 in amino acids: CASSSQTNYGYTF. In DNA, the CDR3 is TGTGCCAGCAGCTCCCAGACTAACTATGGCTACACCTTC.

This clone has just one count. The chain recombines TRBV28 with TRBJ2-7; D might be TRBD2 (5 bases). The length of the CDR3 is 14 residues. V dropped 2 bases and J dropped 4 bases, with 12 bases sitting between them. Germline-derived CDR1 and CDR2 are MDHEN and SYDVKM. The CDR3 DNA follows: TGTGCCAGCAGTTTACGGGGTCTTGGTTACGAGCAGTACTTC. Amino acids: CASSLRGLGYEQYF.

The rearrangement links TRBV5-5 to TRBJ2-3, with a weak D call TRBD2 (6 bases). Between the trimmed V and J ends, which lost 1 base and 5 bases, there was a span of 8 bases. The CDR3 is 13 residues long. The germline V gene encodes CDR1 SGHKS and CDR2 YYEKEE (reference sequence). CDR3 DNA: TGTGCCAGCAGCTTGCCGGGACTAGATACGCAGTATTTT. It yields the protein CASSLPGLDTQYF. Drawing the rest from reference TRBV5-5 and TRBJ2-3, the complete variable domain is DAGVTQSPTHLIKTRGQQVTLRCSPISGHKSVSWYQQVLGQGPQFIFQYYEKEERGRGNFPDRFSARQFPNYSSELNVNALLLGDSALYLCASSLPGLDTQYFGPGTRLTVL.

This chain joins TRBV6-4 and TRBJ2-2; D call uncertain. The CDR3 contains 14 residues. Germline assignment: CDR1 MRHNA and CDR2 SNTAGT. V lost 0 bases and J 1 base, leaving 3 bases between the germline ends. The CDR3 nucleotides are TGTGCCAGCAGTGACTCGGGGAACACCGGGGAGCTGTTTTTT. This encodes CASSDSGNTGELFF.

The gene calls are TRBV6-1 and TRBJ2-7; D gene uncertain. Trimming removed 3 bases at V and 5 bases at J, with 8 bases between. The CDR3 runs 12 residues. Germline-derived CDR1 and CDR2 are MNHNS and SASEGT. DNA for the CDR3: TGTGCCAGCAGTGAGAGTCGCCACGAGCAGTACTTC. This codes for CASSESRHEQYF.

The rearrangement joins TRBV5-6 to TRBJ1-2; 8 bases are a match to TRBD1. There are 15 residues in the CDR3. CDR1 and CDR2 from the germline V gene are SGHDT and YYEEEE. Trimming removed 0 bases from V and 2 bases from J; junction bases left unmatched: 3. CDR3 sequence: CASSLVQGANYGYTF. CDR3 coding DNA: TGTGCCAGCAGCTTGGTGCAGGGGGCAAACTATGGCTACACCTTC. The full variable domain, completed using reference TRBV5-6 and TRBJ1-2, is DAGVTQSPTHLIKTRGQQVTLRCSPKSGHDTVSWYQQALGQGPQFIFQYYEEEERQRGNFPDRFSGHQFPNYSSELNVNALLLGDSALYLCASSLVQGANYGYTFGSGTRLTVV.

CDR3: CASSLRSTAGNTIYF. CDR3 coding DNA: TGTGCCAGCAGTTTACGGAGTACGGCTGGAAACACCATATATTTT. The chain couples TRBV28 to TRBJ1-3; unclear D gene. The CDR3 totals 15 residues. The germline gives CDR1 MDHEN, CDR2 SYDVKM. V lost 2 bases to trimming and J lost 2 bases, with 10 bases between them.

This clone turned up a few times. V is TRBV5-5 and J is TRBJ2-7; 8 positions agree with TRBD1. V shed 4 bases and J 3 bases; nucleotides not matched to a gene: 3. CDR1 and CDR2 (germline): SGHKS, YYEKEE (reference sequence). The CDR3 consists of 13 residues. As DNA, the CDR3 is TGTGCCAGCAGCCGGGGACAGGACTACGAGCAGTACTTC. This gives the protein CASSRGQDYEQYF.

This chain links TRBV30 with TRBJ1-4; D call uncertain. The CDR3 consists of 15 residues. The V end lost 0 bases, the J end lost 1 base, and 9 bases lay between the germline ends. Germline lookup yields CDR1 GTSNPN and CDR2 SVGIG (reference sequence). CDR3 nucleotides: TGTGCCTGGAGTGTACCTCGGGTAACTAATGAAAAACTGTTTTTT. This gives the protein CAWSVPRVTNEKLFF. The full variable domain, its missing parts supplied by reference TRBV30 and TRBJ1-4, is SQTIHQWPATLVQPVGSPLSLECTVEGTSNPNLYWYRQAAGRGLQLLFYSVGIGQISSEVPQNLSASRPQDRQFILSSKKLLLSDSGFYLCAWSVPRVTNEKLFFGSGTQLSVL.

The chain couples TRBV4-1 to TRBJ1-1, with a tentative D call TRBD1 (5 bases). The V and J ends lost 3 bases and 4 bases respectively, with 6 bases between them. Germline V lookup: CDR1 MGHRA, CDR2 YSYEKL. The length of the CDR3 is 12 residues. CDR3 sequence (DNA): TGCGCCAGCAGCCAGAGGGGCACTGAAGCTTTCTTT. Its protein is CASSQRGTEAFF.

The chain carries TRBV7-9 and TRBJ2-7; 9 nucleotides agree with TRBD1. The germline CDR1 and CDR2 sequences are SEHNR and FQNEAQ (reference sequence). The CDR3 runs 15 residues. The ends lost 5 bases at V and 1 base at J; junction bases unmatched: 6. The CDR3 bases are TGTGCCAGCAGCCGGACAGGGGCAGGGTCCTACGAGCAGTACTTC. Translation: CASSRTGAGSYEQYF.